The 8 T cell receptor beta chains listed next were all sequenced from one sample in a study of cytomegalovirus exposure and HLA in healthy donors. Both 60 Vbeta primers and 13 Jbeta primers went into the PCR. TCRdb's copy holds only in-frame clones and misses some; the assay was immunoSEQ multiplex PCR. The sample contains approximately 170,000 clones, 70% to 90% of which appear only once. The sequencing input was PBMCs. The receptors were gathered from a man under 40 in good health and CMV-seropositive.

The chain recombines TRBV9 with TRBJ2-6; D possibly corresponds to TRBD1 (5 bases). In germline, CDR1 is SGDLS, CDR2 YYNGEE. Trimming pared 0 bases from V and 0 bases from J, leaving 13 bases between. There are 18 residues in the CDR3. In DNA form, the CDR3 reads TGTGCCAGCAGCGTAGGGATCGACAGACCCTCTGGGGCCAACGTCCTGACTTTC. Protein sequence: CASSVGIDRPSGANVLTF.

The V and J genes are TRBV18 and TRBJ1-2; TRBD1 aligns across 10 bases. Germline lookup yields CDR1 KGHSH and CDR2 LQKENI. Germline trimming cut 4 bases from V and 0 bases from J; bases unmatched to any gene: 11. CDR3 length: 18 amino acids. The CDR3 loop reads CASSQRQGAPISNYGYTF. The CDR3 nucleotides are TGTGCCAGCTCACAAAGACAGGGGGCCCCGATTTCTAACTATGGCTACACCTTC. Filled out from reference TRBV18 and TRBJ1-2, the complete variable domain reads NAGVMQNPRHLVRRRGQEARLRCSPMKGHSHVYWYRQLPEEGLKFMVYLQKENIIDESGMPKERFSAEFPKEGPSILRIQQVVRGDSAAYFCASSQRQGAPISNYGYTFGSGTRLTVV.

This clone was seen a few times. This sequence joins TRBV7-9 and TRBJ1-1, with D uncertain. Trimming left V 3 bases short and J 4 bases short, with 6 bases between. The CDR3 totals 12 residues. The germline V gene encodes CDR1 SEHNR and CDR2 FQNEAQ (reference sequence). Written as DNA, the CDR3 is TGTGCCAGCAGCTTTGCTAGCACTGAAGCTTTCTTT. It codes for CASSFASTEAFF.

The chain combines TRBV7-2 with TRBJ2-3; D is unclear. Germline V gene lookup returns CDR1 SGHTA and CDR2 FQGNSA. Trimming removed 1 base at V and 4 bases at J, with 9 bases between. The CDR3 runs to 14 residues. The CDR3, as DNA: TGTGCCAGCAGCTTAGGCCCGGGTGCAGATACGCAGTATTTT. It translates to CASSLGPGADTQYF.

J is TRBJ2-1 and V is TRBV7-8, with D hard to call. The CDR3 totals 12 residues. CDR1 is SGHVS and CDR2 is FQNEAQ in the germline V gene. With 1 base removed from V and 11 bases from J, the gap between germline ends came to 9 bases. This CDR3 reads CASSLVSSQQFF. CDR3 nucleotide sequence: TGTGCCAGCAGCTTAGTGAGTAGCCAGCAGTTCTTC.

The chain employs TRBV7-2 and TRBJ2-7, with D perhaps matching TRBD2 (6 bases). The CDR3 spans 14 residues. Looked up from germline, CDR1 is SGHTA and CDR2 is FQGNSA. The ends were cut back, 3 bases at V and 2 bases at J, with 11 bases in the middle. CDR3 nucleotides: TGTGCCAGCAGCTTTAGCGGAGGGCCCTACGAGCAGTACTTC. This translates into CASSFSGGPYEQYF.

The chain joins TRBV6-6 to TRBJ2-2, with 9 nucleotides matching TRBD1. Losses at the gene ends were 5 bases for V and 3 bases for J; bases not matched to a gene: 4. The CDR3 runs 15 residues. Germline loops: CDR1 MNHNY, CDR2 SVGAGI (reference sequence). The CDR3 region has the DNA TGTGCCAGCAGTCGGGACAGGGCCTACACCGGGGAGCTGTTTTTT. Its protein is CASSRDRAYTGELFF.

V gene TRBV5-1 combines with J gene TRBJ2-5, with TRBD1 matching 7 bases. CDR3 length equals 15 residues. V lost 0 bases, J lost 1 base, and 3 bases stayed unmatched. Looked up from germline, CDR1 is SGHRS and CDR2 is YFSETQ. CDR3 bases: TGCGCCAGCAGCTTGGCGACAGGGACCCAAGAGACCCAGTACTTC. Protein sequence: CASSLATGTQETQYF.